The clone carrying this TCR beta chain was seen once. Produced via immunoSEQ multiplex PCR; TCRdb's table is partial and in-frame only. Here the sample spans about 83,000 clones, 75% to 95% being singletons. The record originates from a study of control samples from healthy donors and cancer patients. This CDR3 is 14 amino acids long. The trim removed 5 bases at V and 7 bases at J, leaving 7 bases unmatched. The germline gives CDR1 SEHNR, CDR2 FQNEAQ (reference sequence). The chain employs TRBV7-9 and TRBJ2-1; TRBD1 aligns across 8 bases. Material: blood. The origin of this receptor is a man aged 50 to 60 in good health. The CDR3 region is CASSQRTGRNEQFF. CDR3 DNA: TGTGCCAGCAGCCAGCGGACAGGGAGGAATGAGCAGTTCTTC.